Below, 10 T cell receptor beta chains from the same sample are listed, as sequenced in a study of post-analysis software for immune sequencing data (dated by TCRdb to between 2014 and 2017). The study at large found these results: Patients showed significantly higher frequencies than controls for several TRBV segments, among them TRBV5-6, TRBV5-1 and TRBV20-1.

Library preparation used PCR. The sequencer listed for this sample is Illumina HiSeq 2500. To reduce PCR and sequencing biases, unique molecular identifiers were incorporated into the TCR beta cDNA libraries. Using fastp at Q25 and MiXCR, TCRdb reprocessed the public reads and kept productive beta chains. Rows with one shared CDR3 protein collapse into an entry with the most common genes and DNA. This sample gives 350,000 to 500,000 distinct CDR3 sequences in total; about 39% of them show up just once. Of the sample, 7.5% to 8.5% is held by the ten largest clones. No antigen has been assigned to these receptors. Sequencing was carried out using blood. Every receptor here comes from a girl aged 2 to 10 with multiple sclerosis.

The chain links TRBV6-5 to TRBJ2-7; D is tentatively TRBD1 or TRBD2 (6 bases each). The V end lost 1 base, the J end lost 4 bases, and 14 bases lay between the germline ends. The CDR3 has 15 amino acids. CDR1 and CDR2 from the germline V gene are MNHEY and SVGAGI. The CDR3 region is CASSYFRGLGYEQYF. CDR3 nucleotides: TGTGCCAGCAGTTACTTCCGGGGGCTGGGATACGAGCAGTACTTC.

The chain has TRBV5-1 and TRBJ2-1; no firm D call. The CDR3 runs 14 residues. CDR1 and CDR2 from the germline V gene are SGHRS and YFSETQ. V lost 0 bases and J 4 bases, leaving 8 bases between the germline ends. CDR3 DNA sequence: TGCGCCAGCAGCTTGGCAGACTGGTACAATGAGCAGTTCTTC. Translating gives CASSLADWYNEQFF. Drawing the rest from reference TRBV5-1 and TRBJ2-1, the complete variable domain is KAGVTQTPRYLIKTRGQQVTLSCSPISGHRSVSWYQQTPGQGLQFLFEYFSETQRNKGNFPGRFSGRQFSNSRSEMNVSTLELGDSALYLCASSLADWYNEQFFGPGTRLTVL.

The V gene is TRBV20-1, the J gene TRBJ2-1; perhaps TRBD2 as D (7 bases). Trimming took off 4 bases at V and 11 bases at J, with 24 bases between the two ends. Germline V gene lookup returns CDR1 DFQATT and CDR2 SNEGSKA (reference sequence). This CDR3 has 15 residues. Written as DNA, the CDR3 is TGCAGTGCTATCCCCGCGAGGCGCGGGGGCACTCAGCAGTTCTTC. Protein: CSAIPARRGGTQQFF.

Comments on this clonotype: An end of the junction differs from the germline gene, which may be a read error. The chain uses TRBV9 and TRBJ1-2; 7 bases are a match to TRBD1. Germline values: CDR1 SGDLS, CDR2 YYNGEE. The CDR3 has 15 residues. CDR3 nucleotides: TGTGCCAGCAGCCGAGGGGCAGGGGGGGACTATGGCCACACCTTC. Protein sequence: CASSRGAGGDYGHTF.

This clonotype was counted only a few times. V and J are TRBV28 and TRBJ2-5; D may be TRBD2 (5 bases). V was cut by 9 bases and J by 5 bases, with 22 bases left in between. Per germline, CDR1 MDHEN and CDR2 SYDVKM. This CDR3 has 15 residues. CDR3 DNA: TGTGCCAGTCCACAAGACGAGAGGGAGTCGGAGACCCAGTACTTC. Its translation: CASPQDERESETQYF.

This clonotype was observed a few times. V gene TRBV10-3 combines with J gene TRBJ2-3; no clear D gene. From germline, CDR1 is ENHRY and CDR2 SYGVKD. The CDR3 loop spans 14 amino acids. Trimming took off 4 bases at V and 0 bases at J, with 8 bases between the two ends. CDR3 protein: CAISVRASTDTQYF. CDR3 DNA sequence: TGTGCCATCAGTGTTCGGGCCAGCACAGATACGCAGTATTTT.

The gene calls are TRBV12-3 or TRBV12-4 and TRBJ1-2; TRBD1 matches 10 bases. J lost 8 bases, V lost 6 bases, and 12 bases had no gene match. This CDR3 spans 15 amino acids. The CDR3 here is CASSRLAGTGDGYTF. CDR3 DNA: TGTGCCAGCAGCCGTTTAGCCGGGACAGGGGACGGCTACACCTTC.

The rearrangement links TRBV2 to TRBJ2-7, with a weak D call TRBD2 (5 bases). Trimming took 3 bases from V and 9 from J, leaving 18 bases between them. This CDR3 has 14 amino acids. Germline V gives CDR1 SNHLY, CDR2 FYNNEI. DNA for the CDR3: TGTGCCAGCAGTGATTTGGACTCCCAGCTCGGGCAGTACTTC. Translating gives CASSDLDSQLGQYF.

The rearrangement joins TRBV28 to TRBJ1-4, with D tentatively TRBD1 (5 bases). The CDR3 is 15 amino acids. Germline CDR1 reads MDHEN; CDR2 reads SYDVKM. V lost 6 bases, J lost 7 bases, and 18 bases lay in between. In DNA form, the CDR3 reads TGTGCCAGCAGCTGGGTCGGGACCCCTAGTGAAAAACTGTTTTTT. Translation: CASSWVGTPSEKLFF.

The sample holds many counts of this clonotype. The chain joins TRBV9 to TRBJ1-1; TRBD1 matches at 9 bases. The ends lost 4 bases at V and 0 bases at J; junction bases unmatched: 7. Germline values: CDR1 SGDLS, CDR2 YYNGEE. This CDR3 is 16 amino acids long. CDR3 in amino acids: CASSPWTGALNTEAFF. CDR3 nucleotide sequence: TGTGCCAGCAGCCCTTGGACAGGGGCTTTGAACACTGAAGCTTTCTTT.